This TCR beta chain was sequenced during a study of shared clonotypes between healthy human individuals. Overall study: Donor composition was a couple of women and a few men, aged 18 to 49.

Notes on this clone: The antigen remains undetermined.

Findings of the study overall: Generation of non-shared clonotypes was less probable than generation of clonotypes shared by all four donors. It was only blood that was sampled, and tissue repertoires likely differ.

Authors' methods: ImmunoSEQ output lacked quality scores and full-length reads, limiting matched filtering. Assay: immunoSEQ multiplex PCR; the TCRdb copy retains only in-frame clones and omits some. V, J and clone size are those of that table, while D and trimming were read from the DNA. Among millions of clones listed, about 92% were seen once. V lost 6 bases and J lost 6, with 15 bases in between. Germline values: CDR1 MDHEN, CDR2 SYDVKM. This CDR3 is built from 13 residues. The sample comprised naive CD4+ T cells from PBMCs. This sample's subset: CD45RA+ positively selected. The rearrangement uses TRBV28 and TRBJ2-7, with D uncertain. The clonotype originates from a man aged 18-30 years in good health. Some clones in this sample may be carry-over from other donors' samples. DNA for the CDR3: TGTGCCAGCAGCCCGCCGGAATTGGGCGAGCAGTACTTC. It yields the protein CASSPPELGEQYF.